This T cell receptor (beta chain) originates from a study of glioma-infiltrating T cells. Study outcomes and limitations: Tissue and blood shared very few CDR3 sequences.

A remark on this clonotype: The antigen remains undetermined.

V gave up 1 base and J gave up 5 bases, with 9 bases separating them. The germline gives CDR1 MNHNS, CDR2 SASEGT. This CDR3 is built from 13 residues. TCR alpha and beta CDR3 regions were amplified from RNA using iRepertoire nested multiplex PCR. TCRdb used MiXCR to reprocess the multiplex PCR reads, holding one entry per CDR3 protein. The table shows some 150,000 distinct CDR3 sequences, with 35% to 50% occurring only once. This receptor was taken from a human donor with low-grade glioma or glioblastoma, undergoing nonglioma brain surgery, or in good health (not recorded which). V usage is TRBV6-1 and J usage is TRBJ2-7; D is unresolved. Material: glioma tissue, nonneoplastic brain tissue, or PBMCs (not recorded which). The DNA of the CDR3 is TGTGCCAGCAGTGAAGTTGATCTGGACGAGCAGTACTTC. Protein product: CASSEVDLDEQYF.